This TCR beta chain was retrieved from a study of T cells expressing NK-cell markers. Study-wide points: Clarity on HCMV specificity was lacking for the expanded NKG2C+ T cell clones. Several donors likewise had their CD3+CD56-NKG2C+ fraction led by these clonotypes.

As for this clonotype: Its specificity is unknown.

TCRdb reprocessed the 5' RACE reads, with one entry per CDR3 protein and no DNA. The table for this sample gives some 110,000 distinct CDR3 sequences. CDR3 length equals 14 residues. Germline-derived CDR1 and CDR2 are SQVTM and ANQGSEA. The sequenced sample consisted of blood T cells: a sorted CD56 or NKG2C T cell subset, CD4+ or CD8+ T cells, or bulk PBMC T cells (not recorded which). The origin of this receptor is a woman aged 18 to 75 in good health. The chain joins TRBV29-1 to TRBJ1-2; TCRdb proposes TRBD1, but this gene call is untestable without DNA. CDR3 protein: CSVVSPGYSHGYTF. Full variable domain (rest looked up from reference TRBV29-1 and TRBJ1-2): SAVISQKPSRDICQRGTSLTIQCQVDSQVTMMFWYRQQPGQSLTLIATANQGSEATYESGFVIDKFPISRPNLTFSTLTVSNMSPEDSSIYLCSVVSPGYSHGYTFGSGTRLTVV.